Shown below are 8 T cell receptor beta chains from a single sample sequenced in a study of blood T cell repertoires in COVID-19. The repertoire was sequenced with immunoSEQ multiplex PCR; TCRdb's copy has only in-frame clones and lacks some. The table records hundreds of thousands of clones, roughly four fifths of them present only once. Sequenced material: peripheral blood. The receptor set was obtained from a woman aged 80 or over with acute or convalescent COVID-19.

The CDR3 spells CASSVGPGGYEQYF. The CDR3, as DNA: TGTGCCAGCAGCGTAGGGCCAGGGGGCTACGAGCAGTACTTC. The chain couples TRBV9 to TRBJ2-7; 7 bases line up with TRBD1. CDR1 is SGDLS and CDR2 is YYNGEE in the germline V gene. CDR3 size: 14 residues. The junction had 3 bases not matched to a gene; V was cut back by 0 bases and J by 3 bases.

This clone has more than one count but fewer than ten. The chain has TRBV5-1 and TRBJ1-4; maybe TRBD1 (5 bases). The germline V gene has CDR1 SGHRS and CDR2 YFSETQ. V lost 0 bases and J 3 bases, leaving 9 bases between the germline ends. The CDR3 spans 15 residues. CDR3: CASSLGRGSNEKLFF. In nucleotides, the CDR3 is TGCGCCAGCAGCTTGGGTAGGGGCTCTAATGAAAAACTGTTTTTT.

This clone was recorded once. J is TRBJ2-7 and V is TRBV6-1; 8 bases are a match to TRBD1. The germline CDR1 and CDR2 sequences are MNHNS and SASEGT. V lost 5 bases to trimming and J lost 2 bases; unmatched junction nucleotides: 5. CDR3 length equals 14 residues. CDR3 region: CASSLGQGAYEQYF. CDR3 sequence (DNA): TGTGCCAGCAGTCTAGGACAGGGAGCCTACGAGCAGTACTTC.

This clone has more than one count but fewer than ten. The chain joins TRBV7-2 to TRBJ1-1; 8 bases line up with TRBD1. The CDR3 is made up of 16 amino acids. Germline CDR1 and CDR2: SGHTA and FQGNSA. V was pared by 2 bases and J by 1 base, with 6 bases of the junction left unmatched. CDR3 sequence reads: CASSLYRGGQNTEAFF. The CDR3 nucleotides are TGTGCCAGCAGCTTATACAGGGGGGGACAGAACACTGAAGCTTTCTTT.

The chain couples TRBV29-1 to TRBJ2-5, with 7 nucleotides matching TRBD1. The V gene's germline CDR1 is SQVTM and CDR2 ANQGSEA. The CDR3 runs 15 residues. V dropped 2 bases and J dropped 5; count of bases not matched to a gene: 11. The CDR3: CSVERATGARETQYF. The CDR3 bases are TGCAGCGTTGAAAGGGCTACAGGGGCCCGGGAGACCCAGTACTTC.

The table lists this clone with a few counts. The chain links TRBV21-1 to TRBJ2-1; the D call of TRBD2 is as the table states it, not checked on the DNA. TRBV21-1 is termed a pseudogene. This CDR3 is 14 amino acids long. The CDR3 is CANFSWSSYNEQFF. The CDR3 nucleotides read TGTGCCAACTTTTCCTGGAGCTCCTACAATGAGCAGTTCTTC.

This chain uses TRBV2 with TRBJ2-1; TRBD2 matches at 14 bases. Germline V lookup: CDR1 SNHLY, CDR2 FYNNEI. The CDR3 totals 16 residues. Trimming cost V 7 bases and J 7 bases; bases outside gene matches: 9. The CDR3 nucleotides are TGTGCCAGCACTAGGGAGACTAGCGGGGGGGCGAATGAGCAGTTCTTC. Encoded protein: CASTRETSGGANEQFF.

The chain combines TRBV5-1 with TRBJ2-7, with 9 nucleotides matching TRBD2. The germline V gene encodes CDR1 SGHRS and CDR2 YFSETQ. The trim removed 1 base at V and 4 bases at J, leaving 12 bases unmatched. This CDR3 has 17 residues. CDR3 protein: CASSLSWAGGAYYEQYF. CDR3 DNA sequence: TGCGCCAGCAGCTTGAGTTGGGCGGGGGGGGCCTATTACGAGCAGTACTTC.